A single sample is the source of the 23 T cell receptor beta chains below, sequenced in a study of cytomegalovirus exposure and HLA in healthy donors. Use of 60 Vbeta and 13 Jbeta primers characterized the PCR. Libraries were prepared by immunoSEQ multiplex PCR; TCRdb keeps only in-frame clonotypes and omits some of them. The sample has 200,000 to 250,000 clones; roughly 89% are singletons. The sequenced sample consisted of PBMCs. Receptors originate from a young woman in good health and CMV-seronegative.

This chain joins TRBV6-6 and TRBJ1-1, with D possibly matching TRBD1 (5 bases). Deletions cut 6 bases from V and 6 bases from J, with 14 bases between. The length of the CDR3 is 13 residues. CDR1 MNHNY and CDR2 SVGAGI come from the germline V gene (reference sequence). The CDR3 bases are TGTGCCAGCAGAACCAGGGTGTACGCTGAAGCTTTCTTT. This translates into CASRTRVYAEAFF.

A note on this clone: Other DNA sequences from this sample encode an identical CDR3 as well. This chain links TRBV19 with TRBJ2-2, with TRBD2 matching over 7 bases. Germline assignment: CDR1 LNHDA and CDR2 SQIVND (reference sequence). CDR3 length: 15 residues. Trimming removed 1 base from V and 4 bases from J; junction bases left unmatched: 3. CDR3 sequence reads: CASSIVGGLTGELFF. The CDR3 coding sequence is TGTGCCAGTAGTATAGTGGGAGGGCTCACCGGGGAGCTGTTTTTT.

This chain's CDR3 is CASSSTSGRADTQYF. CDR3 sequence (DNA): TGTGCCAGCAGTTCCACTAGCGGGAGAGCAGATACGCAGTATTTT. The rearrangement links TRBV25-1 to TRBJ2-3; 11 bases line up with TRBD2. The germline V gene encodes CDR1 MGHDK and CDR2 SYGVNS. Trimming cost V 5 bases and J 4 bases; bases outside gene matches: 5. The CDR3 has 15 residues.

DNA for the CDR3: TGCGCCAGCAGCTTGGAGGCGGGGAGTCCCTACGAGCAGTACTTC. This encodes CASSLEAGSPYEQYF. The chain joins TRBV5-1 to TRBJ2-7, with a weak D call TRBD2 (6 bases). The CDR3 is made up of 15 amino acids. The V and J ends lost 0 bases and 2 bases respectively, with 12 bases between them. CDR1 is SGHRS, CDR2 YFSETQ, per germline.

This chain joins TRBV10-3 and TRBJ2-1; 8 positions match TRBD2. There are 14 residues in the CDR3. Trimming at V came to 4 bases and at J to 7 bases, leaving 6 bases not matched to a gene. Germline V gives CDR1 ENHRY, CDR2 SYGVKD. CDR3 region: CAISATSGGNEQFF. Written as DNA, the CDR3 is TGTGCCATCAGTGCAACTAGCGGAGGGAATGAGCAGTTCTTC.

This rearrangement joins TRBV5-4 to TRBJ1-1; 9 bases are a match to TRBD1. Trimming at V came to 4 bases and at J to 4 bases, leaving 8 bases not matched to a gene. This CDR3 has 15 residues. The V gene's germline CDR1 is SGHNT and CDR2 YYREEE (reference sequence). The CDR3 reads CASSPVGQGSTEAFF. The CDR3 DNA follows: TGTGCCAGCAGCCCCGTGGGACAGGGAAGCACTGAAGCTTTCTTT.

V usage is TRBV11-2 and J usage is TRBJ1-1, with D possibly TRBD1 on 5 matching bases. Germline V gene lookup returns CDR1 SGHAT and CDR2 FQNNGV. The CDR3 covers 13 residues. V dropped 5 bases and J dropped 5 bases, with 12 bases sitting between them. CDR3 residues: CASSQSKGTEAFF. DNA of the CDR3: TGTGCCAGCAGCCAGAGCAAGGGGACTGAAGCTTTCTTT. Complete variable domain (other parts from reference TRBV11-2 and TRBJ1-1): EAGVAQSPRYKIIEKRQSVAFWCNPISGHATLYWYQQILGQGPKLLIQFQNNGVVDDSQLPKDRFSAERLKGVDSTLKIQPAKLEDSAVYLCASSQSKGTEAFFGQGTRLTVV.

The chain carries TRBV19 and TRBJ2-4, with TRBD2 matching 10 bases. The CDR3 covers 13 residues. Germline values: CDR1 LNHDA, CDR2 SQIVND (reference sequence). The V gene end was trimmed by 8 bases and the J gene end by 6 bases; junction bases not matched to a gene: 4. DNA of the CDR3: TGTGCCAGTCGGGGACTAGCGATAAACATTCAGTACTTC. Its translation: CASRGLAINIQYF.

This rearrangement joins TRBV5-1 to TRBJ2-7; D is uncertain. This CDR3 is 12 amino acids long. V was trimmed by 4 bases and J by 4 bases, leaving 9 bases between them. Germline CDR1 reads SGHRS; CDR2 reads YFSETQ. The CDR3 nucleotides read TGCGCCAGCAGCCTAGACCTGTACGAGCAGTACTTC. Translation gives CASSLDLYEQYF.

The chain joins TRBV19 to TRBJ1-1; the match to TRBD1 covers 8 bases. This CDR3 is built from 15 residues. Trimming at V came to 3 bases and at J to 8 bases, leaving 11 bases not matched to a gene. The germline V gene has CDR1 LNHDA and CDR2 SQIVND (reference sequence). CDR3 in DNA: TGTGCCAGTAGTATTTCAGGGGGCTCACCTCGAGAAGCTTTCTTT. Translated, it gives CASSISGGSPREAFF. Based on the CDR3 plus reference TRBV19 and TRBJ1-1, the full variable domain is DGGITQSPKYLFRKEGQNVTLSCEQNLNHDAMYWYRQDPGQGLRLIYYSQIVNDFQKGDIAEGYSVSREKKESFPLTVTSAQKNPTAFYLCASSISGGSPREAFFGQGTRLTVV.

The chain's CDR3 is CASSLRLAGGPVTGELFF. CDR3 nucleotides: TGTGCCAGCAGCTTAAGACTAGCGGGGGGGCCGGTCACCGGGGAGCTGTTTTTT. The chain joins TRBV5-6 to TRBJ2-2; TRBD2 matches at 14 bases. Germline CDR1 is SGHDT and CDR2 is YYEEEE. The V and J ends lost 2 bases and 4 bases, in that order; junction bases with no gene match: 7. The CDR3 has 18 residues. Together with reference TRBV5-6 and TRBJ2-2, the CDR3 gives the full variable domain: DAGVTQSPTHLIKTRGQQVTLRCSPKSGHDTVSWYQQALGQGPQFIFQYYEEEERQRGNFPDRFSGHQFPNYSSELNVNALLLGDSALYLCASSLRLAGGPVTGELFFGEGSRLTVL.

The V call is TRBV9, the J call TRBJ2-5, with D perhaps TRBD1 (5 bases). With 0 bases removed from V and 5 bases from J, the gap between germline ends came to 23 bases. The germline gives CDR1 SGDLS, CDR2 YYNGEE. The CDR3 totals 18 residues. CDR3 protein: CASSVGAGRMAISETQYF. The CDR3 coding sequence is TGTGCCAGCAGCGTAGGGGCAGGGCGAATGGCCATTTCGGAGACCCAGTACTTC.

Only a few counts were recorded for this clone. V usage is TRBV15 and J usage is TRBJ2-2; D may be TRBD1 (5 bases). Trimming pared 7 bases from V and 5 bases from J, leaving 5 bases between. Germline V gene data show CDR1 as LNHNV and CDR2 as YYDKDF (reference sequence). This CDR3 is 11 amino acids long. CDR3 residues: CATTGTGELFF. Here the CDR3 DNA reads TGTGCCACCACAGGGACCGGGGAGCTGTTTTTT.

The chain links TRBV6-5 to TRBJ1-3; D ambiguous. Germline V gives CDR1 MNHEY, CDR2 SVGAGI. CDR3 length equals 15 residues. V lost 6 bases, J lost 0 bases, and 12 bases lay in between. The CDR3 reads CASSRGPSSGNTIYF. The CDR3 nucleotides read TGTGCCAGCAGCCGCGGGCCGAGCTCTGGAAACACCATATATTTT.

The chain combines TRBV4-2 with TRBJ2-5; TRBD2 matches 10 bases. The J call may be wrong; the DNA end is better matched by TRBJ2-7. Germline V gene lookup returns CDR1 LGHNA and CDR2 YNFKEQ. CDR3 length: 15 residues. The CDR3 loop reads CASRFGTSVDYEQYF. The DNA of the CDR3 is TGTGCCAGCAGATTTGGGACTAGCGTTGACTACGAGCAGTACTTC.

This clone appeared a single time. The rearrangement links TRBV5-4 to TRBJ1-4; TRBD1 might be the D (5 bases). CDR1 is SGHNT, CDR2 YYREEE, per germline (reference sequence). The CDR3 has 17 residues. V lost 4 bases and J lost 4, with 20 bases in between. CDR3 residues: CASSGGVPGGINEKLFF. CDR3 in DNA: TGTGCCAGCAGCGGCGGGGTTCCCGGGGGTATTAATGAAAAACTGTTTTTT.

The V call is TRBV5-1, the J call TRBJ1-2; the match to TRBD1 covers 9 bases. Germline trimming cut 5 bases from V and 8 bases from J; bases unmatched to any gene: 13. CDR3 length: 15 amino acids. CDR1 SGHRS and CDR2 YFSETQ come from the germline V gene. The CDR3 DNA sequence: TGCGCCAGCAGGTCCGGGACAGGGACGACGGAAGGCTACACCTTC. It codes for CASRSGTGTTEGYTF.

J is TRBJ2-1 and V is TRBV5-5, with TRBD2 matching 8 bases. The CDR3 contains 17 residues. V dropped 0 bases and J dropped 3; count of bases not matched to a gene: 8. Germline V gene data show CDR1 as SGHKS and CDR2 as YYEKEE (reference sequence). CDR3 region: CASSLAWRGVNYNEQFF. CDR3 sequence (DNA): TGTGCCAGCAGCTTGGCCTGGCGGGGGGTTAACTACAATGAGCAGTTCTTC. The complete variable domain, with remaining parts taken from reference TRBV5-5 and TRBJ2-1, reads DAGVTQSPTHLIKTRGQQVTLRCSPISGHKSVSWYQQVLGQGPQFIFQYYEKEERGRGNFPDRFSARQFPNYSSELNVNALLLGDSALYLCASSLAWRGVNYNEQFFGPGTRLTVL.

The chain is built from TRBV7-9 and TRBJ2-2; D ambiguous. This CDR3 comprises 13 residues. Trimming shortened V by 5 bases and J by 8 bases, and 12 bases separated the two germline ends. Germline V gene lookup returns CDR1 SEHNR and CDR2 FQNEAQ (reference sequence). This chain's CDR3 is CASSLDGTGELFF. The CDR3 DNA follows: TGTGCCAGCAGCCTAGATGGCACGGGGGAGCTGTTTTTT.

The gene calls are TRBV6-1 and TRBJ2-2, with a possible D match to TRBD2 (5 bases). The germline V gene encodes CDR1 MNHNS and CDR2 SASEGT. This CDR3 region has 13 residues. Trimming took 4 bases from V and 4 from J, leaving 7 bases between them. In nucleotides, the CDR3 is TGTGCCAGCAGTGTCCGGGGCACCGGGGAGCTGTTTTTT. Its translation: CASSVRGTGELFF.

This clone was seen once. This chain uses TRBV25-1 with TRBJ2-5; D might be TRBD1 (6 bases). Germline V gene data show CDR1 as MGHDK and CDR2 as SYGVNS. Between the trimmed V and J ends, which lost 1 base and 0 bases, there was a span of 12 bases. The CDR3 has 16 residues. The CDR3 nucleotides read TGTGCCAGCAGTGAATTGGTTAGGACAGACCAAGAGACCCAGTACTTC. Its translation: CASSELVRTDQETQYF.

The V gene is TRBV5-4, the J gene TRBJ2-5; 9 nucleotides line up with TRBD2. The J segment lost 5 bases and the V segment lost 4 bases, leaving 15 bases of the junction unmatched. The CDR3 sequence is 17 residues long. Germline V CDR1 and CDR2: SGHNT, YYREEE (reference sequence). CDR3 bases: TGTGCCAGCAGCCCCGGCCTGCGAGCGGGAGGTGAGGAGACCCAGTACTTC. Its protein product is CASSPGLRAGGEETQYF.

The chain employs TRBV6-6 and TRBJ1-5, with TRBD1 matching 7 bases. Germline V gives CDR1 MNHNY, CDR2 SVGAGI (reference sequence). J lost 0 bases, V lost 4 bases, and 6 bases had no gene match. There are 16 residues in the CDR3. This chain's CDR3 is CASSSQTGNSNQPQHF. The CDR3 DNA reads TGTGCCAGCAGTTCGCAGACAGGGAATAGCAATCAGCCCCAGCATTTT.